This TCR beta chain was retrieved from a study of read filtering for tumor transcriptome and immune sequencing. This clonotype was counted at least ten times. From about 400 ng of RNA, a library with molecular barcoded alpha/delta and beta/gamma adaptors was made. TCRdb re-called the reads through MiXCR, storing one row per CDR3 protein. The profile shows over 45,000 distinct CDR3 sequences, approximately 22% of them singletons. The V gene's germline CDR1 is SGDLS and CDR2 YYNGEE. After removal of 4 bases from V and 4 bases from J, the junction contained 10 bases not matched to a gene. CDR3 length equals 16 residues.

V is TRBV9 and J is TRBJ2-5, with 10 bases lining up with TRBD2. The specimen was a population of CD138-negative cells sorted from bone marrow. The clonotype was recovered from a donor at least 40 years old with multiple myeloma. Written as DNA, the CDR3 is TGTGCCAGCAGCCCAGGAGCTAGCGGGGGACCAGAGACCCAGTACTTC. This gives the protein CASSPGASGGPETQYF.